This T cell receptor (beta chain) was documented in a study of blood T cells in healthy people across ages. Alongside a J-beta primer mix, a sample-barcoded 5' primer served in a second PCR lasting roughly 7 to 12 cycles. TCRdb ran MiXCR on the 5' RACE reads and lists one entry per CDR3 protein. Of about 560,000 distinct CDR3 sequences in the sample, about 27% were seen once. This clonotype has just a few counts. This CDR3 spans 15 amino acids. V lost 0 bases to trimming and J lost 4 bases, with 9 bases between them. Germline CDR1 reads MNHEY; CDR2 reads SVGAGI. These records were also assigned to another study, of T cells of mothers and their children.

The sequence came from a boy aged 2-15 years in good health. Specimen: blood. The chain has TRBV6-5 and TRBJ2-2; TRBD1 or TRBD2 may be the D gene (5 bases each). In DNA form, the CDR3 reads TGTGCCAGCAGTTACTCGGGGACGACCACCGGGGAGCTGTTTTTT. Protein: CASSYSGTTTGELFF.